Listed below are T cell receptor beta chains from one sample, sequenced in a study of read filtering for tumor transcriptome and immune sequencing. MiXCR was run by TCRdb on the reads, yielding one entry per CDR3 protein. The profile shows fewer than 30,000 distinct CDR3 sequences, approximately 15% of them singletons. The specimen sequenced was a population of CD138-negative cells sorted from bone marrow. The receptors here all came from a donor at least 40 years old with multiple myeloma. CDR3s include the opening cysteine and the closing phenylalanine or tryptophan. A D gene is named only where the DNA matches it firmly. Clone size is not always given. Where it is, it says once, few, many or a class for expanded clones.

>.|TRBV5-1|many|TRBJ2-1
CASSLEQGYNEQFF
TGCGCCAGCAGCTTGGAACAGGGTTACAATGAGCAGTTCTTC
>TRBD1|TRBV7-9|many|TRBJ1-4
CASSPGTGIEKLFF
TGTGCCAGCAGCCCCGGGACAGGGATTGAAAAACTGTTTTTT
>TRBD1|TRBV6-1|many|TRBJ2-1
CASSERTGPYNEQFF
TGTGCCAGCAGTGAAAGGACAGGCCCCTACAATGAGCAGTTCTTC
>TRBD1|TRBV6-5|.|TRBJ1-2
CASSRAGTEHGYTF
TGTGCCAGCAGTCGGGCCGGGACAGAACATGGCTACACCTTC
>TRBD2|TRBV7-3|.|TRBJ2-3
CASSPQSGRADTQYF
TGTGCCAGCAGCCCCCAAAGCGGGAGGGCCGATACGCAGTATTTT
>.|TRBV18|many|TRBJ1-1
CASSLGAGVNTEAFF
TGTGCCAGCTCACTCGGAGCGGGGGTGAACACTGAAGCTTTCTTT
>.|TRBV7-2|many|TRBJ2-1
CASSPDYSSYNEQFF
TGTGCCAGCAGCCCGGACTACTCTTCCTACAATGAGCAGTTCTTC
>.|TRBV2|many|TRBJ2-1
CASSETRDRGFF
TGTGCCAGCAGTGAGACGCGGGATCGGGGGTTCTTC
>.|TRBV7-8|many|TRBJ2-2
CASIPRDFPTGELFF
TGTGCCAGCATCCCCCGGGACTTTCCCACCGGGGAGCTGTTTTTT
>.|TRBV28|many|TRBJ2-1
CASSITTAEGKQFF
TGTGCCAGCAGTATCACGACCGCTGAGGGGAAGCAGTTCTTC
>.|TRBV5-1|many|TRBJ1-3
CASSLGYLGNTIYF
TGCGCCAGCAGCTTGGGATACCTTGGAAACACCATATATTTT
>.|TRBV2|many|TRBJ2-3
CASDSSVGNTDTQYF
TGTGCCAGCGATTCTAGTGTGGGGAACACAGATACGCAGTATTTT
>TRBD1|TRBV7-9|many|TRBJ2-1
CASSLDRGRMDEQFF
TGTGCCAGCAGCCTGGACAGGGGGCGAATGGATGAGCAGTTCTTC
>TRBD2|TRBV5-1|many|TRBJ2-3
CASSQTSDRTDTQYF
TGCGCCAGCAGCCAGACTAGCGATCGCACAGATACGCAGTATTTT
>TRBD1|TRBV11-2|.|TRBJ1-6
CASSLGTGGRSPLHF
TGTGCCAGCAGCTTAGGCACAGGGGGACGTTCACCCCTCCACTTT
>TRBD1|TRBV7-9|many|TRBJ1-1
CASSLLQGGTEAFF
TGTGCCAGCAGCTTACTACAGGGGGGCACTGAAGCTTTCTTT
>TRBD2|TRBV7-9|many|TRBJ2-4
CASSSTKSGANIQYF
TGTGCCAGCAGCTCAACGAAGAGCGGGGCAAACATTCAGTACTTC
>.|TRBV6-5|.|TRBJ1-2
CASSYRVSNGYTF
TGTGCCAGCAGTTACAGGGTTTCGAATGGCTACACCTTC
>.|TRBV7-8|many|TRBJ2-2
CASSLLGNTGELFF
TGTGCCAGCAGCTTATTAGGGAACACCGGGGAGCTGTTTTTT
>TRBD2|TRBV12-5|many|TRBJ2-1
CASGFGAGGNHNEQFF
TGTGCTAGTGGTTTTGGGGCGGGAGGTAATCACAATGAGCAGTTCTTC
>.|TRBV6-5|many|TRBJ2-1
CASRYTGRGNEQFF
TGTGCCAGCAGGTACACAGGGCGGGGCAATGAGCAGTTCTTC
>TRBD1|TRBV18|once|TRBJ1-2
CVSSPSGGADGYTF
TGTGTCAGCTCACCCTCAGGGGGCGCGGATGGCTACACCTTC
>TRBD1|TRBV3-1|many|TRBJ2-3
CASSQDLGQDRQYF
TGTGCCAGCAGCCAAGATCTGGGACAGGACAGGCAGTATTTT
>TRBD2|TRBV18|many|TRBJ2-2
CASSPLAGVHWSGELFF
TGTGCCAGCTCACCACTAGCGGGAGTTCATTGGTCCGGGGAGCTGTTTTTT
>.|TRBV20-1|many|TRBJ2-1
CSASGYNEQFF
TGCAGTGCTAGCGGTTACAATGAGCAGTTCTTC
>.|TRBV3-1|many|TRBJ1-6
CASSSSPPLGKNSPLHF
TGTGCCAGCAGCTCATCCCCTCCCTTGGGGAAGAATTCACCCCTCCACTTT
>.|TRBV18|many|TRBJ2-2
CASSPRNTGELFF
TGTGCCAGCTCCCCCCGAAACACCGGGGAGCTGTTTTTT
>.|TRBV29-1|many|TRBJ2-1
CSATSDISFEQFF
TGCAGCGCTACTTCCGACATATCCTTTGAGCAGTTCTTC
>TRBD2|TRBV7-9|many|TRBJ2-1
CASSLISGRGYGNEQFF
TGTGCCAGCAGCTTAATAAGCGGGAGGGGCTACGGCAATGAGCAGTTCTTC
>.|TRBV19|many|TRBJ1-5
CASSISLGSNQPQHF
TGTGCCAGTAGTATATCGCTCGGGAGCAATCAGCCCCAGCATTTT
>TRBD1|TRBV20-1|many|TRBJ2-5
CSASSPGGDGETQYF
TGCAGTGCTTCCTCCCCAGGGGGCGATGGGGAGACCCAGTACTTC
>TRBD2|TRBV11-2|many|TRBJ2-7
CASSLEGLAGGEQYF
TGTGCCAGCAGCTTAGAGGGACTAGCGGGGGGTGAGCAGTACTTC
>TRBD1|TRBV10-3|many|TRBJ2-7
CAISEPGQGYEQYF
TGTGCCATCAGTGAACCGGGACAGGGTTACGAGCAGTACTTC
>.|TRBV5-1|many|TRBJ2-2
CASSLHLNTGELFF
TGCGCCAGCAGCTTGCATTTGAACACCGGGGAGCTGTTTTTT
>.|TRBV11-2|.|TRBJ2-5
CASSPKAGKEETQYF
TGTGCCAGCAGCCCGAAGGCAGGGAAGGAAGAGACCCAGTACTTC
>TRBD1|TRBV6-2/TRBV6-3|.|TRBJ2-1
CAGRQGAYNEQFF
TGTGCCGGAAGACAGGGGGCCTACAATGAGCAGTTCTTC
>.|TRBV11-1|many|TRBJ2-1
CASSLHTINNEQFF
TGTGCCAGCAGCTTACACACTATAAACAATGAGCAGTTCTTC